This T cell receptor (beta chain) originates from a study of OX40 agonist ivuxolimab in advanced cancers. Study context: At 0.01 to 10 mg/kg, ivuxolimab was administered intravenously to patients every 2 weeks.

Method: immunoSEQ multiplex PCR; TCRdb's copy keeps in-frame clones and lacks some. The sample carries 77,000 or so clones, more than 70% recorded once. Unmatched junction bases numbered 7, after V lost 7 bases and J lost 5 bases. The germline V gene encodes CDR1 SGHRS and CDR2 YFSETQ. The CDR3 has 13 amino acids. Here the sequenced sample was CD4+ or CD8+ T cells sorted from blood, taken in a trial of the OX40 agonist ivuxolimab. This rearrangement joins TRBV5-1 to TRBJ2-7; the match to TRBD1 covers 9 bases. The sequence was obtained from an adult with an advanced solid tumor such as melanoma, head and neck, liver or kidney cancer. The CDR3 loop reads CASRRDRVDEQYF. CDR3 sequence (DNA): TGCGCCAGCCGACGGGACAGGGTGGACGAGCAGTACTTC.